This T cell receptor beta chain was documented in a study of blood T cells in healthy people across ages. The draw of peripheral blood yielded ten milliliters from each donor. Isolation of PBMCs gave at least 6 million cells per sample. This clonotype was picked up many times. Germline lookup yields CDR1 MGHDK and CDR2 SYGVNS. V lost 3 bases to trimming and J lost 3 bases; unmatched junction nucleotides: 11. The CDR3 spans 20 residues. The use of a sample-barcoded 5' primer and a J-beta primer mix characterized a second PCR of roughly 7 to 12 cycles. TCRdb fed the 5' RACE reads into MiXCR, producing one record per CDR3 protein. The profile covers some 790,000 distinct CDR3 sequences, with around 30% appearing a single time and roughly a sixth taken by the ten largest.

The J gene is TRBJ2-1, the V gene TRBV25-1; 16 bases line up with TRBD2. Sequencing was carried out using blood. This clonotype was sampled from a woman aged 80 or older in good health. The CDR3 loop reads CASSDPPGTSGGAGYNEQFF. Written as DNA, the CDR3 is TGTGCCAGCAGTGACCCACCGGGGACTAGCGGGGGGGCTGGCTACAATGAGCAGTTCTTC.